These 6 T cell receptor beta chains were all obtained from the same sample, sequenced in a study of low-dose radiotherapy and immunotherapy resistance in tumors. First-strand cDNA used TRAV- and TRBV-specific primers, covering alpha and beta chains. With a V-primer adapter and a constant-region primer, TCRs were amplified for about 20 PCR cycles. One entry per CDR3 protein, called by TCRdb with MiXCR from the reads. The table records tens of thousands of distinct CDR3 sequences, over 15% of them present only once. This sample's time point: before trial treatment. The sample consisted of PBMCs, taken before treatment. The receptors stem from a male donor with prostate cancer.

This clonotype was observed at least ten times. CDR3 sequence: CATSRVKTEAFF. CDR3 nucleotide sequence: TGTGCCACCTCGCGGGTCAAGACTGAAGCTTTCTTT. The rearrangement uses TRBV6-2 or TRBV6-3 and TRBJ1-1; D gene ambiguous. The CDR3 contains 12 residues. Germline loops: CDR1 MNHEY, CDR2 SVGEGT. V was pared by 10 bases and J by 5 bases, with 14 bases between.

For this clonotype: It is likely a read error: a sequence one base away is far more abundant. The J gene is TRBJ2-5, the V gene TRBV29-1; 9 nucleotides line up with TRBD2. Germline trimming cut 0 bases from V and 11 bases from J; bases unmatched to any gene: 16. Germline V lookup: CDR1 SQVTM, CDR2 ANQGSEA. The CDR3 is made up of 16 amino acids. This CDR3 reads CSVEDRLAGHYNEQYF. CDR3 nucleotides: TGCAGCGTTGAAGATCGGCTAGCGGGACATTACAATGAGCAGTACTTC.

This clonotype came up many times. The J gene is TRBJ2-1, the V gene TRBV6-2 or TRBV6-3, with TRBD2 matching 13 bases. Germline-derived CDR1 and CDR2 are MNHEY and SVGEGT. V shed 7 bases, J shed 10 bases, and the junction held 10 bases outside the gene matches. The CDR3 extends over 15 amino acids. CDR3 sequence: CASKLAGGQGREQFF. As DNA, the CDR3 is TGTGCCAGCAAACTAGCGGGGGGGCAAGGTCGCGAGCAGTTCTTC.

This clonotype was seen at least ten times. The genes are TRBV3-1 and TRBJ2-7; D gene uncertain. Trimming shortened V by 1 base and J by 7 bases, and 8 bases separated the two germline ends. Per germline, CDR1 LGHDT and CDR2 YNNKEL (reference sequence). The CDR3 sequence is 12 residues long. Here the CDR3 DNA reads TGTGCCAGCAGCCAAGGGACGGAGGAGCAGTACTTC. This sequence encodes CASSQGTEEQYF.

In this sample, this clonotype turned up many times. This rearrangement joins TRBV9 to TRBJ2-3, with TRBD2 matching 10 bases. The CDR3 loop spans 18 amino acids. Germline assignment: CDR1 SGDLS and CDR2 YYNGEE. V dropped 3 bases and J dropped 3; count of bases not matched to a gene: 13. CDR3 amino acids: CASSARPIISGGTDTQYF. CDR3 bases: TGTGCCAGCAGCGCGAGACCAATCATTAGCGGGGGGACAGATACGCAGTATTTT.

This clonotype was counted at least ten times. The CDR3 bases are TGCGCCAGCAGCTTGCGGGGTACGCAGGGTAACACAGATACGCAGTATTTT. Protein sequence: CASSLRGTQGNTDTQYF. The J gene is TRBJ2-3, the V gene TRBV5-1; D is perhaps TRBD1 or TRBD2 (5 bases each). Trimming took off 1 base at V and 2 bases at J, with 17 bases between the two ends. Looked up from germline, CDR1 is SGHRS and CDR2 is YFSETQ. CDR3 length: 17 amino acids. The full variable domain, with the rest looked up from reference TRBV5-1 and TRBJ2-3, is KAGVTQTPRYLIKTRGQQVTLSCSPISGHRSVSWYQQTPGQGLQFLFEYFSETQRNKGNFPGRFSGRQFSNSRSEMNVSTLELGDSALYLCASSLRGTQGNTDTQYFGPGTRLTVL.